These 8 T cell receptor beta chains originate from one sample sequenced in a study of neurological immune-mediated disorders. TCRdb redid the calling of the 5' RACE reads with MiXCR, one entry per CDR3 protein. The table has about 36,000 distinct CDR3 sequences, 10% seen once. Sequencing was performed on PBMCs. These receptors all come from a woman in her thirties with HTLV-1-associated myelopathy (HAM/TSP).

The genes are TRBV20-1 and TRBJ1-1; TRBD1 agrees at 7 bases. Germline lookup yields CDR1 DFQATT and CDR2 SNEGSKA (reference sequence). The CDR3 has 16 residues. Losses at the gene ends were 5 bases for V and 2 bases for J; bases not matched to a gene: 14. The CDR3 nucleotides are TGCAGTGCTGGAAAGGGGGCGGGAGAAGGTAACACTGAAGCTTTCTTT. This codes for CSAGKGAGEGNTEAFF.

At least ten counts were recorded for this clonotype. The chain joins TRBV5-1 to TRBJ2-3, with a weak D call TRBD2 (6 bases). The V end lost 2 bases, the J end lost 1 base, and 8 bases lay between the germline ends. This CDR3 has 14 amino acids. Germline loops: CDR1 SGHRS, CDR2 YFSETQ. The CDR3 protein is CASSFQRGTDTQYF. The DNA for the CDR3 is TGCGCCAGCAGCTTCCAGCGGGGCACAGATACGCAGTATTTT.

This clonotype occurred many times. The chain recombines TRBV20-1 with TRBJ2-2, with unresolved D. The CDR3 runs to 15 residues. V was shortened by 6 bases and J by 0 bases, with 14 bases between the two germline ends. Germline V CDR1 and CDR2: DFQATT, SNEGSKA (reference sequence). The CDR3 loop is CSAQRHVANTGELFF. CDR3 in DNA: TGCAGTGCCCAAAGACACGTCGCGAACACCGGGGAGCTGTTTTTT.

This clonotype was seen at least ten times. The chain has TRBV20-1 and TRBJ2-2; D remains ambiguous. Trimming took off 5 bases at V and 2 bases at J, with 9 bases between the two ends. This CDR3 has 13 residues. In germline, CDR1 is DFQATT, CDR2 SNEGSKA (reference sequence). In DNA, the CDR3 is TGCAGTGCTCCGGGTCAAAACACCGGGGAGCTGTTTTTT. Its protein is CSAPGQNTGELFF.

This clonotype has ten or more counts. The chain uses TRBV7-2 and TRBJ1-1; a weak D match, TRBD1 (5 bases). The germline gives CDR1 SGHTA, CDR2 FQGNSA. This CDR3 is 15 amino acids long. The V and J ends lost 2 bases and 1 base respectively, with 11 bases between them. The CDR3 spells CASSLLGVGNTEAFF. CDR3 nucleotide sequence: TGTGCCAGCAGCTTATTAGGGGTGGGGAACACTGAAGCTTTCTTT.

This clonotype was observed at least ten times. The CDR3 spells CASSFSTSGGNEQFF. The DNA for the CDR3 is TGTGCCAGCAGCTTTTCGACTAGCGGGGGAAATGAGCAGTTCTTC. The V call is TRBV7-8, the J call TRBJ2-1; 12 nucleotides agree with TRBD2. J was trimmed by 7 bases and V by 3 bases; bases with no gene match: 4. Germline V CDR1 and CDR2: SGHVS, FQNEAQ. The CDR3 has 15 amino acids.

This clonotype was seen at least ten times. The chain links TRBV27 to TRBJ1-4; 7 bases fit TRBD1. CDR1 is MNHEY and CDR2 is SMNVEV in the germline V gene (reference sequence). There are 15 residues in the CDR3. With 5 bases clipped from V and 5 bases from J, the junction kept 8 bases outside the gene matches. The CDR3 DNA reads as TGTGCCAGCAGTCCAACAGGGGACCGGAATGAAAAACTGTTTTTT. Residues: CASSPTGDRNEKLFF.

This clonotype came up many times. This chain connects TRBV7-2 to TRBJ2-3; 10 nucleotides agree with TRBD1. The V gene end was trimmed by 5 bases and the J gene end by 3 bases; junction bases not matched to a gene: 2. The CDR3 spans 14 residues. The germline V gene has CDR1 SGHTA and CDR2 FQGNSA. CDR3 protein: CASSDRGRTDTQYF. The CDR3, as DNA: TGTGCCAGCAGCGACAGGGGGCGGACAGATACGCAGTATTTT. The full variable domain, completed using reference TRBV7-2 and TRBJ2-3, is GAGVSQSPSNKVTEKGKDVELRCDPISGHTALYWYRQSLGQGLEFLIYFQGNSAPDKSGLPSDRFSAERTGGSVSTLTIQRTQQEDSAVYLCASSDRGRTDTQYFGPGTRLTVL.